The clone carrying this T cell receptor (beta chain) was detected many times. The CDR3 contains 13 residues. With 4 bases removed from V and 8 bases from J, the gap between germline ends came to 14 bases. The V gene's germline CDR1 is SGHTA and CDR2 FQGNSA. This entry comes from a study of T cells in Graves' hyperthyroidism and ophthalmopathy. Study background: Before treatment of any kind, peripheral blood was taken at initial diagnosis.

Investigators excluded patients with uncontrolled infection, other autoimmune disease, pregnancy or lactation. Using more than 8 ml of fresh peripheral blood, PBMCs were prepared. Amplification of TCR beta CDR3 regions used RNA as the template. HTBI primers were employed in a first-round RT-PCR of the TCR CDR3. MiXCR, run by TCRdb on the multiplex PCR reads, gives a single entry per CDR3 protein. The sample consists of roughly 500,000 distinct CDR3 sequences, about 22% of them appearing once. What was sequenced was blood. The V call is TRBV7-2, the J call TRBJ2-5; D ambiguous. The sequence derives from a woman in her 70s with Graves' ophthalmopathy. CDR3 amino acids: CASSSLLEKTQYF. The CDR3 coding sequence is TGTGCCAGCAGCTCCCTCCTGGAGAAAACCCAGTACTTC.